The sequence of this T cell receptor beta chain was determined in a study of persistence of HIV-infected CD4 T cells (dated by TCRdb to about 2020). Study-wide context: CMV- and HIV-1 Gag-responding CD4+ T cells were isolated from ART-treated individuals so that antigen-driven clonal expansion of HIV-1-infected cells could be examined. The median time the participants had spent on suppressive ART was more than 7 years. Apart from a couple of participants who underwent leukapheresis at a single time point, peripheral blood samples of up to roughly 200 mL were collected from participants at multiple time points. Proviral sequencing was used to assess clonality among infected cells, whereas TCRbeta sequencing gauged the clonality of all cells within each sorted population. In the cross-participant TCR cluster analysis, under ten participants were included for CMV and roughly 7 participants were included for Gag. Study-level results and caveats: Because the TCR analyses were done in bulk, restricting them to just the rare CMV-responding cells that actually carried HIV-1 proviruses was not possible. Significantly lower TCRbeta richness was observed in CMV- and Gag-responding cells than in anti-CD3/anti-CD28-responding cells, and higher oligoclonality was observed in CMV-responding cells than in CD3/CD28-stimulated and Gag-responding cells. Only a small number of individuals took part in the study, and the range of antigens tested was limited. Antigen-responding cells were enriched for expanded CDR3beta sequences that were degenerate, which suggests that CD4+ responses to CMV and Gag underwent convergent selection. Within the same sorted populations, how oligoclonal the TCRs were correlated with how oligoclonal the proviruses were.

As encoded in the germline V gene (reference sequence), CDR1 is LNHDA while CDR2 is SQIVND. V is clipped by 3 bases and J by 0 bases, and the sequence between their germline boundaries is 12 bases long. Taken from cysteine to phenylalanine, the CDR3 has 15 residues. Here the CDR3 DNA is all that survives: 45 bases in frame from base 1. Explained via the paper, the treatment or condition label denotes: suppressive antiretroviral therapy. Lysates of CMV-infected fibroblasts were used at about 10 ug/mL for cell stimulation. Memory CD4+ T cells that did not respond, being CD40L-negative, CD69-negative and CD45RO-high, were sorted as memory populations depleted of antigen-responding cells. HIV-1-infected adults in whom suppressive ART had been started during chronic infection were enrolled as participants. Participants had undetectable plasma HIV-1 RNA below 50 copies/mL for at least 4 years. To be included, a participant needed positive CMV serology and a CD4+ T cell count above 400 cells/uL. Before stimulation, PBMCs were isolated using density centrifugation and depleted of CD8+ T cells. Stimulation of CD8-depleted PBMCs was carried out for approximately 17 hours with anti-CD28/CD49d costimulation, CD40-blocking antibody and enfuvirtide, to prevent new infections. Sorting was done on either a Beckman Coulter MoFlo Legacy or an XDP sorter, and propidium iodide was used to exclude dead cells. The QIAamp DNA Mini Kit was used for genomic DNA extraction from samples above one million cells, and the Quick-DNA Microprep Kit was used otherwise.

The immunoSEQ hsTCRB assay version 4 in survey mode was used to sequence TCRbeta repertoires from genomic DNA. Genomic DNA was diluted to roughly 9.3 ng/uL, and up to roughly 1 ug per sample was used for TCRbeta sequencing. The authors processed their data as follows. TCRbeta data analysis was done in ImmunoSeq Analyzer 3.0, and diversity was calculated on productive nucleotide rearrangements. Lower-bound TCR diversity was estimated with the improved Chao index, and clonality with the Gini coefficient using the Immunarch R package. Nucleotide rearrangements that differed but encoded the same CDR3beta amino acid sequence were counted as separate clonotypes. Differential abundance analysis found TCRbeta sequences that were significantly enriched in antigen-responding cells compared with anti-CD3/anti-CD28-activated cells. Using predicted peptide-MHC specificity as the basis, GLIPH2 grouped TCRs into clusters, both for each participant individually and for the merged data sets that combined participants. TCRdb retrieved this table from immuneACCESS and kept in-frame rearrangements only. Not all clones are present; in checked studies, unresolved V genes account for under half, and no reason is known for the remainder. The DNA was the basis for D and trimming; V, J and clone size are from that table. For this sample the table gives 25,000 to 35,000 clones, of which roughly 86% were detected only once. 4% to 5% of the sample goes to the ten largest clones.

Concerning this clone itself: The specificity of this receptor is unknown. No base qualities exist here, and no much larger clone lies one base off it.

This chain joins TRBV19 to TRBJ2-7; the D gene lacks a confident call. The specimen was CD4+ T cells sorted from PBMCs after approximately 19-hour stimulation, collected from a patient who received antiretroviral therapy. According to the study, the label for this sample's cell subset or site signals: CD40L-CD69- CD45RO-high memory CD4 T cells not responding to CMV lysate. This sequence originates from an adult man with HIV who was CMV-seropositive. The DNA sequence is as follows: TGTGCCAGTAGTATTTCCCGGGCCGCCTCCTACGAGCAGTACTTC. Its protein product is CASSISRAASYEQYF.